Listed here are 2 T cell receptor beta chains from one sample, sequenced in a study of T cell responses to AZD1222 COVID-19 vaccine. TCRdb's copy holds only in-frame clones and misses some; the assay was immunoSEQ multiplex PCR. The data contain under 170,000 clones, about 95% of them singletons. Source: peripheral blood, taken on day 0 of AZD1222 vaccination. The source is an adult in good health.

The gene calls are TRBV6-1 and TRBJ1-5; no clear D gene. The germline V and J ends were trimmed by 3 bases and 2 bases, with 8 bases remaining between them. This CDR3 has 14 residues. The germline V gene encodes CDR1 MNHNS and CDR2 SASEGT. This CDR3 reads CASSEFGGNQPQHF. The CDR3, as DNA: TGTGCCAGCAGTGAGTTCGGCGGCAATCAGCCCCAGCATTTT.

The V call is TRBV7-3, the J call TRBJ2-5; D is perhaps TRBD2 (6 bases). CDR3 length: 14 amino acids. In germline, CDR1 is SGHTA, CDR2 FQGTGA. V was shortened by 0 bases and J by 2 bases, with 7 bases between the two germline ends. The CDR3 reads CASSLTRGQETQYF. For the CDR3, the DNA is TGTGCCAGCAGCTTAACGCGGGGTCAAGAGACCCAGTACTTC.